The 10 T cell receptor beta chains presented below share a single source sample, sequenced in a study of blood T cell repertoires in COVID-19. Repertoires were generated with immunoSEQ multiplex PCR, while TCRdb's copy carries only in-frame clones and drops some. The sample has 70,000 to 95,000 clones; about 91% are singletons. The sequencing input was peripheral blood. Every receptor here comes from a woman of 80 years or more with acute or convalescent COVID-19.

J is TRBJ2-7 and V is TRBV7-9; 8 bases map to TRBD2. The CDR3 runs 14 residues. The ends lost 7 bases at V and 1 base at J; junction bases unmatched: 6. The V gene's germline CDR1 is SEHNR and CDR2 FQNEAQ (reference sequence). The CDR3 region has the DNA TGTGCCAGCAACCCTAGCGGGTCGTCCTACGAGCAGTACTTC. Protein: CASNPSGSSYEQYF.

The chain links TRBV3-1 (or the pseudogene TRBV3-2) to TRBJ1-5; D not certain. This CDR3 is built from 15 residues. Trimming cost V 3 bases and J 1 base, with 10 bases left between them. Germline V gene sequence: CDR1 LGHDT, CDR2 YNNKEL (reference sequence). For the CDR3, the DNA is TGTGCCAGCAGCCACGATTACAGCAGCAATCAGCCCCAGCATTTT. Amino acids: CASSHDYSSNQPQHF.

The chain combines TRBV19 with TRBJ2-7, with 9 bases that match TRBD2. This CDR3 comprises 14 residues. CDR1 and CDR2 (germline): LNHDA, SQIVND (reference sequence). With V trimmed by 2 bases and J by 3 bases, 2 bases remained unmatched. This CDR3 is CASSIQLAGYEQYF. The CDR3 region has the DNA TGTGCCAGTAGTATACAACTAGCGGGCTACGAGCAGTACTTC.

This chain uses TRBV3-1 (or the pseudogene TRBV3-2) with TRBJ2-5; 9 bases fit TRBD2. Unmatched junction bases numbered 3, after V lost 4 bases and J lost 0 bases. Germline values: CDR1 LGHDT, CDR2 YNNKEL (reference sequence). The CDR3 spans 15 residues. This CDR3 is CASSRSSGDQETQYF. The CDR3 DNA reads TGTGCCAGCAGCCGTTCTAGCGGGGACCAAGAGACCCAGTACTTC.

The J gene is TRBJ1-5, the V gene TRBV21-1. TRBV21-1 corresponds to a pseudogene. The CDR3 length is 12 residues. The CDR3 DNA is TGTGCCAGAGCAAACAGAGGGCAGCCCCAGCATTTT. This gives the protein CARANRGQPQHF.

V gene TRBV2 combines with J gene TRBJ2-5, with 7 bases aligning to TRBD2. Losses at the gene ends were 10 bases for V and 1 base for J; bases not matched to a gene: 12. Germline CDR1 and CDR2: SNHLY and FYNNEI. This CDR3 is 15 amino acids long. CDR3 protein: CAIRRWGGIQETQYF. Here the CDR3 DNA reads TGTGCCATCCGTCGGTGGGGGGGGATCCAAGAGACCCAGTACTTC.

This rearrangement joins TRBV10-1 to TRBJ2-3; the match to TRBD2 covers 15 bases. From germline, CDR1 is WNHNN and CDR2 SYGVQD (reference sequence). The junction had 5 bases not matched to a gene; V was cut back by 4 bases and J by 3 bases. The CDR3 has 17 amino acids. The chain's CDR3 is CASSGTSGRAGTDTQYF. CDR3 nucleotide sequence: TGCGCCAGCAGTGGGACTAGCGGGAGGGCCGGTACAGATACGCAGTATTTT.

The genes are TRBV9 and TRBJ1-4; 8 bases align to TRBD1. Germline-derived CDR1 and CDR2 are SGDLS and YYNGEE. Trimming at V came to 4 bases and at J to 0 bases, leaving 8 bases not matched to a gene. The CDR3 spans 17 residues. CDR3 in amino acids: CASSLGQGVATNEKLFF. CDR3 bases: TGTGCCAGCAGCTTAGGACAGGGAGTTGCAACTAATGAAAAACTGTTTTTT.

DNA for the CDR3: TGTGCCAGCAGGCCTCGGGTAGCCGACACTGAAGCTTTCTTT. This codes for CASRPRVADTEAFF. The V gene is TRBV6-5, the J gene TRBJ1-1; no definite D call. This CDR3 spans 14 amino acids. In germline, CDR1 is MNHEY, CDR2 SVGAGI. The V end lost 6 bases, the J end lost 3 bases, and 14 bases lay between the germline ends.

The rearrangement joins TRBV5-6 to TRBJ1-3, with a possible D match to TRBD1 (6 bases). Germline V gene sequence: CDR1 SGHDT, CDR2 YYEEEE. Deletions cut 4 bases from V and 0 bases from J, with 11 bases between. The CDR3 consists of 15 residues. The CDR3 loop is CASSARQVSGNTIYF. CDR3 bases: TGTGCCAGCAGCGCGAGACAGGTCTCTGGAAACACCATATATTTT.